The source of this T cell receptor beta chain is a study of spatial heterogeneity in lung cancer. About the study: Samples were donated by 72 untreated early-stage non-small cell lung cancer patients. Mean representation of each unique TCR and UMI combination in the raw reads exceeded 9.5 occurrences. In cases with available follow-up PBMC samples, these were sequenced at a median of roughly two years after resection.

The table lists this clonotype with a few counts. In germline, CDR1 is SEHNR, CDR2 FQNEAQ (reference sequence). The J segment lost 2 bases and the V segment lost 8 bases, leaving 10 bases of the junction unmatched. The CDR3 spans 17 residues. The sample's time point: blood at routine non-recurrence follow-up after resection. Unique molecular identifiers, one per molecule, were present on every TCR cDNA molecule. TCRdb re-called the 5' RACE reads with MiXCR, one entry per CDR3 protein. The profile shows about 10,000 distinct CDR3 sequences, around 23% of them singletons. The rearrangement links TRBV7-9 to TRBJ2-6, with TRBD1 matching 9 bases. The sequencing used PBMCs, collected at follow-up. This clonotype was sampled from a female donor with early-stage non-small cell lung cancer. CDR3 bases: TGTGCCAGCGGGTCGGACAGGGGAGGCCCTGGGGCCAACGTCCTGACTTTC. Residues: CASGSDRGGPGANVLTF.